This entry lists 4 T cell receptor beta chains sequenced from one sample in a study of cytomegalovirus exposure and HLA in healthy donors. Primers: 60 Vbeta forward and 13 Jbeta reverse. Assay used: immunoSEQ multiplex PCR; TCRdb lists only in-frame clones, some missing. This sample has 130,000 to 150,000 clones, with 73% found just once. Material for sequencing was PBMCs. The receptors were sampled from a human donor in good health.

This clone was detected only once. V usage is TRBV7-3 and J usage is TRBJ2-5; possibly TRBD1 for D (6 bases). CDR1 SGHTA and CDR2 FQGTGA come from the germline V gene. The CDR3 covers 15 residues. Trimming stripped 1 base from V and 0 bases from J, with 9 bases between. The CDR3 coding sequence is TGTGCCAGCAGCTTAATTGCAGGGGACCAAGAGACCCAGTACTTC. It is translated as CASSLIAGDQETQYF. Using reference TRBV7-3 and TRBJ2-5 for the parts outside the CDR3, the full variable domain is GAGVSQTPSNKVTEKGKYVELRCDPISGHTALYWYRQSLGQGPEFLIYFQGTGAADDSGLPNDRFFAVRPEGSVSTLKIQRTERGDSAVYLCASSLIAGDQETQYFGPGTRLLVL.

The chain links TRBV7-9 to TRBJ2-7; TRBD1 matches 9 bases. Germline values: CDR1 SEHNR, CDR2 FQNEAQ (reference sequence). V lost 4 bases to trimming and J lost 5 bases; unmatched junction nucleotides: 9. CDR3 length: 15 amino acids. The chain's CDR3 is CASSSTDRGKNEQYF. CDR3 sequence (DNA): TGTGCCAGCAGCTCGACCGACAGGGGGAAAAACGAGCAGTACTTC.

The rearrangement links TRBV10-1 to TRBJ2-1; TRBD2 matches 7 bases. CDR3 length equals 16 residues. CDR1 and CDR2 (germline): WNHNN, SYGVQD (reference sequence). The junction had 4 bases not matched to a gene; V was cut back by 0 bases and J by 2 bases. CDR3 nucleotides: TGCGCCAGCAGTGAGTCGCGGGGGTCGACCTACAATGAGCAGTTCTTC. It codes for CASSESRGSTYNEQFF.

The chain links TRBV4-2 to TRBJ2-1; D ambiguous. CDR1 is LGHNA, CDR2 YNFKEQ, per germline. With 0 bases removed from V and 8 bases from J, the gap between germline ends came to 8 bases. The CDR3 has 13 residues. In DNA, the CDR3 is TGTGCCAGCAGCCAAGATCGGTTTGATGAGCAGTTCTTC. This translates into CASSQDRFDEQFF.